Listed below are T cell receptor beta chains from one sample, sequenced in a study of a mutant IDH1 vaccine in newly diagnosed glioma. Measured with immunoSEQ multiplex PCR; TCRdb has only the in-frame clones, and not every one. The sample lists around 85,000 clones; approximately 85% were seen once. Which antigens these TCRs recognize remains unknown. The material was PBMCs, obtained from a glioma patient whose treatment included an IDH1 peptide vaccine. The receptors originated from a man aged 30 to 45 with glioma. Some clones in this sample may be carry-over from other donors' samples. The CDR3 runs from the conserved cysteine through the conserved F or W. The order of the fields is D gene, clone size, V gene, J gene, CDR3 protein, CDR3 DNA. The D gene is left open where the match is weak. Clone size is given for some rows only: seen once, a few or many times, or a class if the clone is expanded.

.	.	TRBV6-5	TRBJ1-1	CASSYTRFTEAFF	TGTGCCAGCAGTTACACGCGATTCACTGAAGCTTTCTTT
.	few	TRBV27	TRBJ1-2	CASSLRQGLFYGYTF	TGTGCCAGCAGTTTAAGGCAGGGACTATTCTATGGCTACACCTTC
.	.	TRBV29-1	TRBJ1-1	CSVVTVGRTEAFF	TGCAGCGTTGTTACTGTTGGCCGGACTGAAGCTTTCTTT
TRBD1	.	TRBV19	TRBJ1-5	CASKITGENQPQHF	TGTGCCAGTAAGATCACAGGGGAGAATCAGCCCCAGCATTTT
TRBD1	.	TRBV7-2	TRBJ1-6	CASSQVPGQSYSPLHF	TGTGCCAGCAGTCAAGTACCGGGACAGAGTTATTCACCCCTCCACTTT
TRBD2	.	TRBV19	TRBJ2-2	CASSFSGRGTGELFF	TGTGCCAGTAGTTTTAGCGGGAGAGGCACCGGGGAGCTGTTTTTT
TRBD2	.	TRBV11-2	TRBJ2-5	CASSWTSGQETQYF	TGTGCCAGCAGCTGGACTAGCGGCCAAGAGACCCAGTACTTC
.	.	TRBV9	TRBJ2-3	CASSVYWRADTQYF	TGTGCCAGCAGCGTTTACTGGAGAGCAGATACGCAGTATTTT
TRBD2	.	TRBV6-5	TRBJ2-1	CGKRGGNNEQFF	TGTGGGAAGCGGGGGGGAAACAATGAGCAGTTCTTC
.	.	TRBV9	TRBJ1-1	CASSVDSAGRTEAFF	TGTGCCAGCAGCGTCGACTCAGCGGGGAGAACTGAAGCTTTCTTT
.	.	TRBV5-1	TRBJ2-3	CASSSSAGRNTDTQYF	TGCGCCAGCAGCTCCTCAGCGGGCCGCAACACAGATACGCAGTATTTT
TRBD2	.	TRBV2	TRBJ2-1	CASSESSGILYNEQFF	TGTGCCAGCAGTGAATCCAGCGGGATCCTCTACAATGAGCAGTTCTTC
.	.	TRBV9	TRBJ1-2	CASGRGPWDGYTF	TGTGCCAGCGGCCGGGGACCATGGGATGGCTACACCTTC
TRBD1	.	TRBV2	TRBJ1-6	CASSGGTANDSPLHF	TGTGCCAGCAGTGGGGGGACAGCGAACGATTCACCCCTCCACTTT
.	few	TRBV4-3	TRBJ2-6	CASSQGDNSGANVLTF	TGCGCCAGCAGCCAAGGCGACAACTCTGGGGCCAACGTCCTGACTTTC
.	once	TRBV27	TRBJ2-5	CASSLGPGFQETQYF	TGTGCCAGCAGTTTAGGCCCAGGCTTTCAAGAGACCCAGTACTTC
TRBD1	.	TRBV27	TRBJ2-7	CASSFGQGAEQYF	TGTGCCAGCAGTTTTGGACAGGGTGCGGAGCAGTACTTC
.	.	TRBV7-8	TRBJ1-2	CASTPSPGFRRYGYTF	TGTGCCAGCACCCCCTCCCCGGGGTTTCGAAGATATGGCTACACCTTC
.	.	TRBV28	TRBJ2-7	CASSSIRQAFSYEQYF	TGTGCCAGCAGTTCCATTAGACAGGCCTTCTCCTACGAGCAGTACTTC
.	.	TRBV15	TRBJ1-5	CATSSTGNQPQHF	TGTGCCACCAGCAGCACGGGCAATCAGCCCCAGCATTTT